This paragraph reports one T cell receptor beta chain. These data are taken from a study of blood T cell repertoires in COVID-19. On the study more broadly: The United States, Italy and Spain were the sources of the acute and convalescent COVID-19 samples. The analysed material was cDNA or gDNA that came from T cells, B-cell-depleted T cells, or PBMCs.

Original analysis: Reference gene primer amplification gave nucleated cell count estimates. Libraries were prepared by immunoSEQ multiplex PCR; TCRdb keeps only in-frame clonotypes and omits some of them. From that table come the V and J calls and clone size; the DNA was used to work out D and trimming. The sample includes tens of thousands of clones, around 90% of them seen just once. Germline lookup yields CDR1 KGHDR and CDR2 SFDVKD. The CDR3 loop spans 15 amino acids. V lost 5 bases, J lost 3 bases, and 15 bases lay in between. Sequenced material: peripheral blood. The rearrangement joins TRBV24-1 to TRBJ1-2, with a weak D call TRBD1 (5 bases). This TCR was sampled from a man aged 50-59 years with acute or convalescent COVID-19. CDR3 sequence: CATSGFEGVDYGYTF. CDR3 nucleotides: TGTGCCACCAGTGGGTTTGAAGGGGTCGACTATGGCTACACCTTC.